The text below deals with one T cell receptor (beta chain). Its cognate antigen is unknown. This record comes from a study of T cells in Graves' hyperthyroidism and ophthalmopathy. General study results and limits: Peripheral blood also featured most of the thyroid clonotypes expanded above 0.001.

CDR3 length equals 13 residues. Germline V gene lookup returns CDR1 MDHEN and CDR2 SYDVKM. RNA transcripts served as the template for amplifying TCR beta CDR3 regions. HTBI primers drove first-round RT-PCR of the TCR CDR3. TCRdb called the multiplex PCR reads again in MiXCR, with one record for every CDR3 protein. There are about 570,000 distinct CDR3 sequences in the sample; under 60% occur only once, and around 19% lies in the top ten. J is TRBJ1-6 and V is TRBV28; tentative D call: TRBD1 (5 bases). This TCR was sampled from an adult woman with Graves' disease, either hyperthyroidism or ophthalmopathy (not recorded which). Material: peripheral blood or thyroid tissue (not recorded which). The CDR3 protein is CATGRGRDQPLHF. The CDR3 DNA follows: TGTGCTACAGGCCGAGGCCGGGATCAGCCCCTCCACTTT.